This TCR beta chain is from a study of T cells of healthy individuals. V gave up 7 bases and J gave up 6 bases, with 17 bases separating them. This CDR3 region has 13 residues. Germline V gives CDR1 SGHRS, CDR2 YFSETQ. TCRdb re-called the 5' RACE reads through MiXCR, storing one row per CDR3 protein. Here the sample spans approximately 89,000 distinct CDR3 sequences, around 5.1% being singletons. This chain connects TRBV5-1 to TRBJ2-7; the D gene is possibly TRBD2 (7 bases). This sequence originates from a female donor in good health. The CDR3 region is CASLDVGGREQYF. The CDR3 DNA reads TGCGCCAGCCTAGACGTGGGGGGGCGCGAGCAGTACTTC.